Presented here are 5 T cell receptor beta chains from one specimen sequenced in a study of blood T cell repertoires in COVID-19. Method: immunoSEQ multiplex PCR; TCRdb's copy keeps in-frame clones and lacks some. The sample shows 150,000 or so clones, around 91% of them seen only once. The sequenced sample was peripheral blood. Receptors were obtained from a man younger than 35 with COVID-19, enrolled during active disease.

This rearrangement joins TRBV27 to TRBJ2-2, with 13 positions matching TRBD2. Trimming took 5 bases from V and 9 from J; bases not matched to a gene: 6. This CDR3 contains 15 residues. Germline lookup yields CDR1 MNHEY and CDR2 SMNVEV (reference sequence). The CDR3 region is CASSRTSGSWWELFF. CDR3 nucleotides: TGTGCCAGCAGTCGGACTAGCGGGAGTTGGTGGGAGCTGTTTTTT.

V and J are TRBV3-1 (or the pseudogene TRBV3-2) and TRBJ2-4; D is unclear. CDR1 is LGHDT and CDR2 is YNNKEL in the germline V gene (reference sequence). CDR3 length: 14 residues. V was pared by 1 base and J by 3 bases, with 7 bases between. CDR3 region: CASSQAGNKNIQYF. The CDR3 bases are TGTGCCAGCAGCCAAGCAGGAAACAAAAACATTCAGTACTTC.

The chain uses TRBV5-5 and TRBJ2-7; D is possibly TRBD1 (6 bases). Trimming stripped 0 bases from V and 2 bases from J, with 15 bases between. The CDR3 contains 16 residues. Germline CDR1 reads SGHKS; CDR2 reads YYEKEE (reference sequence). CDR3 protein: CASSLVGGRVAYEQYF. Here the CDR3 DNA reads TGTGCCAGCAGCTTGGTTGGGGGCAGGGTGGCCTACGAGCAGTACTTC.

This clone was recorded many times. The V call is TRBV5-1, the J call TRBJ2-2; no definite D call. V shed 0 bases and J shed 2 bases, with 8 bases lying between them. The CDR3 has 15 amino acids. Germline CDR1 and CDR2: SGHRS and YFSETQ. The CDR3 sequence is CASSLGTLNTGELFF. The DNA of the CDR3 is TGCGCCAGCAGCTTGGGCACTCTTAACACCGGGGAGCTGTTTTTT.

This chain connects TRBV28 to TRBJ2-7; the D gene is possibly TRBD1 (5 bases). The CDR3 consists of 13 residues. Trimming took off 1 base at V and 4 bases at J, with 8 bases between the two ends. Germline loops: CDR1 MDHEN, CDR2 SYDVKM. CDR3 coding DNA: TGTGCCAGCAGTTTATCCCCAGGGTACGAGCAGTACTTC. The encoded protein is CASSLSPGYEQYF.